Listed below are T cell receptor beta chains from one sample, sequenced in a study of blood T cell repertoires in COVID-19. TCRdb keeps only in-frame clones here, not all; method: immunoSEQ multiplex PCR. The sample shows 250,000 to 300,000 clones, 81% of them seen only once. The material sequenced was peripheral blood. The receptors originated from a woman aged 60-75 years with active or convalescent COVID-19. The CDR3 runs from the conserved cysteine through the conserved F or W. D genes are given only for firm matches. Size is stated for part of the rows, as once, few or many counts, or as a class when the clone is expanded.

v_gene,d_gene,j_gene,abundance,len,CDR3aa,CDR3nt
TRBV4-2,TRBD2,TRBJ2-1,-,18,CASSHGLAGRSSYNEQFF,TGTGCCAGCAGCCATGGACTAGCGGGGAGGAGCTCCTACAATGAGCAGTTCTTC
TRBV5-4,-,TRBJ2-5,-,14,CASGGTGNIETQYF,TGTGCCAGCGGGGGAACAGGGAATATTGAGACCCAGTACTTC
TRBV28,-,TRBJ2-1,-,16,CASRSLSGVPGNEQFF,TGTGCCAGTCGGTCCCTCTCGGGGGTCCCTGGAAATGAGCAGTTCTTC
TRBV7-7,TRBD2,TRBJ2-1,-,15,CASSPGLAGGHEQFF,TGTGCCAGCAGCCCCGGACTAGCGGGGGGGCATGAGCAGTTCTTC
TRBV10-2,TRBD2,TRBJ2-1,-,16,CASSDEAGGRRGEQFF,TGCGCCAGCAGTGATGAGGCGGGGGGAAGAAGGGGTGAGCAGTTCTTC
TRBV12-3/TRBV12-4,TRBD2,TRBJ2-1,-,13,CASSWTSYNEQFF,TGTGCCAGCAGTTGGACTAGCTACAATGAGCAGTTCTTC
TRBV7-8,-,TRBJ1-2,few,15,CASSFGHEGHYGYTF,TGTGCCAGCAGCTTTGGGCACGAGGGTCACTATGGCTACACCTTC
TRBV6-2/TRBV6-3,TRBD2,TRBJ2-7,-,16,CASSYGPVGLANEQYF,TGTGCCAGCAGTTACGGCCCGGTGGGACTAGCGAACGAGCAGTACTTC
TRBV28,-,TRBJ2-3,-,18,CASSGLGRGELRTDTQYF,TGTGCCAGCAGTGGCCTTGGTCGGGGAGAGCTTCGCACAGATACGCAGTATTTT
TRBV7-2,TRBD2,TRBJ2-2,-,16,CASSYSGGPGTGELFF,TGTGCCAGCAGCTACAGCGGGGGGCCCGGAACCGGGGAGCTGTTTTTT
TRBV19,TRBD2,TRBJ2-1,-,15,CASSMLAGLYNEQFF,TGTGCCAGTAGTATGCTAGCGGGACTCTACAATGAGCAGTTCTTC
TRBV18,TRBD1,TRBJ2-3,-,18,CASSPQVGQGLYTDTQYF,TGTGCCAGCTCACCACAAGTGGGACAGGGACTATACACAGATACGCAGTATTTT
TRBV7-2,-,TRBJ2-3,-,15,CASSLVRTITDTQYF,TGTGCCAGCAGCTTAGTCCGGACTATCACAGATACGCAGTATTTT
TRBV4-3,-,TRBJ2-7,few,14,CASSQGPYSYEQYF,TGCGCCAGCAGCCAGGGGCCTTACTCCTACGAGCAGTACTTC
TRBV6-1,-,TRBJ1-1,-,15,CASSDNLPAGAEAFF,TGTGCCAGCAGTGACAACCTGCCCGCGGGCGCTGAAGCTTTCTTT
TRBV4-1,-,TRBJ2-5,-,15,CASRRDPGIQGTQYF,TGCGCCAGCAGGCGTGACCCAGGTATTCAAGGTACCCAGTACTTC
TRBV6-4,TRBD2,TRBJ2-1,once,15,CASSFLAGAYNEQFF,TGTGCCAGCAGTTTTCTAGCGGGGGCCTACAATGAGCAGTTCTTC
TRBV11-2,TRBD2,TRBJ2-1,-,19,CASSTRLGTSGFSYNEQFF,TGTGCCAGCAGCACTCGGCTTGGGACTAGCGGGTTCTCCTACAATGAGCAGTTCTTC
TRBV4-1,TRBD2,TRBJ2-1,-,16,CASSHLLAGGPVEQFF,TGCGCCAGCAGCCACCTTCTAGCGGGGGGGCCGGTTGAGCAGTTCTTC
TRBV12-3/TRBV12-4,-,TRBJ1-2,-,12,CASSFTGYGYTF,TGTGCCAGCAGTTTCACAGGCTATGGCTACACCTTC
TRBV3-1/TRBV3-2,TRBD2,TRBJ2-3,-,16,CASSLYLAGGTDTQYF,TGTGCCAGCAGCCTATACCTAGCGGGGGGTACAGATACGCAGTATTTT
TRBV24-1,TRBD1,TRBJ1-2,once,12,CATSDNRGGYTF,TGTGCCACCAGTGATAACAGGGGTGGCTACACCTTC
TRBV5-4,TRBD1,TRBJ1-1,-,17,CASSLGGTGGMNTEAFF,TGTGCCAGCAGCTTGGGAGGGACAGGGGGGATGAACACTGAAGCTTTCTTT
TRBV15,TRBD1,TRBJ2-7,-,13,CATTATGGTGQYF,TGTGCCACCACGGCCACAGGGGGTACGGGGCAGTACTTC
TRBV27,-,TRBJ1-5,-,15,CASSPIRARHQPQHF,TGTGCCAGCAGTCCCATCAGGGCAAGGCATCAGCCCCAGCATTTT